Each of the 4 T cell receptor beta chains below was sequenced from the same sample in a study of CD8 T cells in Susac syndrome. cDNA came from approximately 0.5 to 1 ug RNA primed by random hexamers. TCRdb independently ran MiXCR on the immunoSEQ multiplex PCR reads; one entry per CDR3 protein. This sample has some 450,000 distinct CDR3 sequences, with approximately 85% found just once. The material sequenced was CD8+ T cells from PBMCs. These receptors were taken from a human donor with multiple sclerosis.

The gene calls are TRBV14 and TRBJ2-7; 7 positions match TRBD1. Germline V lookup: CDR1 SGHDN, CDR2 FVKESK. With V trimmed by 3 bases and J by 3 bases, 11 bases remained unmatched. CDR3 length: 16 residues. The CDR3 bases are TGTGCCAGCAGCCAGACAGCAGGGGGTCCCATCTACGAGCAGTACTTC. It codes for CASSQTAGGPIYEQYF.

This clonotype was observed a single time. The chain couples TRBV6-1 to TRBJ2-7; 9 bases align to TRBD1. The germline CDR1 and CDR2 sequences are MNHNS and SASEGT. J was trimmed by 4 bases and V by 3 bases; bases with no gene match: 19. CDR3 size: 19 residues. Here the CDR3 reads CASSDFGTGITTTFYEQYF. The CDR3 bases are TGTGCCAGCAGTGATTTCGGGACAGGGATAACGACAACCTTTTACGAGCAGTACTTC.

V is TRBV3-1 and J is TRBJ1-2, with D perhaps TRBD1 (5 bases). Germline CDR1 and CDR2: LGHDT and YNNKEL (reference sequence). This CDR3 is 15 amino acids long. Trimming left V 3 bases short and J 3 bases short, with 14 bases between. The CDR3 nucleotides are TGTGCCAGCAGCCAGGTGGGGGGTACTGACTATGGCTACACCTTC. It translates to CASSQVGGTDYGYTF.

The chain joins TRBV7-2 to TRBJ1-4; tentative D call: TRBD1 (5 bases). CDR1 and CDR2 (germline): SGHTA, FQGNSA. V gave up 1 base and J gave up 7 bases, with 10 bases separating them. This CDR3 spans 14 amino acids. This chain's CDR3 is CASSLEGYGEKLFF. DNA for the CDR3: TGTGCCAGCAGCTTAGAGGGGTACGGTGAAAAACTGTTTTTT. Combining the CDR3 with reference TRBV7-2 and TRBJ1-4 gives the whole variable domain GAGVSQSPSNKVTEKGKDVELRCDPISGHTALYWYRQSLGQGLEFLIYFQGNSAPDKSGLPSDRFSAERTGGSVSTLTIQRTQQEDSAVYLCASSLEGYGEKLFFGSGTQLSVL.